The 11 T cell receptor beta chains presented below share a single source sample, sequenced in a study of regulatory T cells in long-lasting Graves disease (dated by TCRdb to the early 2020s). The intended sense of this specimen's time point label: newly diagnosed GD, antithyroid drugs for less than 3 months. For both TCR sequencing and RNA sequencing, RNA was extracted from PBMCs using TRIzol. The library was built by means of multiplex PCR. TCRdb names Illumina HiSeq 4000 as the instrument used. iRepertoire HTBI primers and Arm-PCR amplification of CDR3 regions were used to construct TCR beta libraries. The public reads were reanalyzed by TCRdb: fastp trimming at Q25, MiXCR alignment, in-frame beta chains only. Rows are combined by CDR3 protein, so each entry shows the most common genes and DNA. This sample lists about 540,000 distinct CDR3 sequences; roughly 14% were detected once. 8.5% to 10% of the sample rests with the top ten.

These data were likewise used in another study, on T cells in Graves' hyperthyroidism and ophthalmopathy.

The specimen comprised peripheral blood mononuclear cells (PBMCs), sampled at new diagnosis, from a patient treated with antithyroid drugs. The source of these receptors is a man in his thirties or forties with Graves disease. Donor details come from another sample of the same person, matched by shared clones.

There are many counts of this clonotype. V is TRBV7-8 and J is TRBJ2-2; a weak D match, TRBD2 (6 bases). Trimming took 5 bases from V and 1 from J, leaving 11 bases between them. The CDR3 consists of 15 residues. The germline V gene has CDR1 SGHVS and CDR2 FQNEAQ. Written as DNA, the CDR3 is TGTGCCAGCAGCCAGACTAGTGAGAACACCGGGGAGCTGTTTTTT. This codes for CASSQTSENTGELFF. Looking up the rest from reference TRBV7-8 and TRBJ2-2 gives the full variable domain: GAGVSQSPRYKVAKRGQDVALRCDPISGHVSLFWYQQALGQGPEFLTYFQNEAQLDKSGLPSDRFFAERPEGSVSTLKIQRTQQEDSAVYLCASSQTSENTGELFFGEGSRLTVL.

This clonotype was found a few times. V and J are TRBV19 and TRBJ1-1; the D gene is possibly TRBD1 (6 bases). The ends were cut back, 2 bases at V and 4 bases at J, with 17 bases in the middle. This CDR3 has 16 residues. Germline assignment: CDR1 LNHDA and CDR2 SQIVND (reference sequence). The CDR3 bases are TGTGCCAGTAGTATAACGGGGGCAATTATCAGCACTGAAGCTTTCTTT. Protein product: CASSITGAIISTEAFF.

Many counts were recorded for this clonotype. This rearrangement joins TRBV6-1 to TRBJ1-5; no reliable D call. Germline lookup yields CDR1 MNHNS and CDR2 SASEGT. This CDR3 spans 12 amino acids. The ends were cut back, 8 bases at V and 4 bases at J, with 9 bases in the middle. The chain's CDR3 is CASGDWNQPQHF. The DNA for the CDR3 is TGTGCCAGCGGGGATTGGAATCAGCCCCAGCATTTT.

The rearrangement joins TRBV20-1 to TRBJ2-7, with 7 bases lining up with TRBD2. CDR1 and CDR2 (germline): DFQATT, SNEGSKA (reference sequence). The CDR3 has 15 residues. The trim removed 1 base at V and 4 bases at J, leaving 10 bases unmatched. The CDR3 protein is CSARVAGGSGYEQYF. CDR3 sequence (DNA): TGCAGTGCTAGAGTCGCCGGCGGGAGTGGGTACGAGCAGTACTTC.

This clonotype was seen ten or more times. The chain combines TRBV2 with TRBJ1-2; maybe TRBD1 (6 bases). The germline gives CDR1 SNHLY, CDR2 FYNNEI. The CDR3 is made up of 14 amino acids. V lost 0 bases to trimming and J lost 3 bases, with 8 bases between them. CDR3 nucleotides: TGTGCCAGCAGTGAAGCCCCAGGGGACTATGGCTACACCTTC. This translates into CASSEAPGDYGYTF.

The rearrangement joins TRBV5-1 to TRBJ1-3; D not resolved. Trimming removed 4 bases from V and 2 bases from J, with 7 bases in between. CDR1 SGHRS and CDR2 YFSETQ come from the germline V gene. The CDR3 consists of 13 residues. The CDR3 loop is CASSLTTGNTIYF. DNA of the CDR3: TGCGCCAGCAGCCTGACGACTGGAAACACCATATATTTT.

J is TRBJ1-5 and V is TRBV10-3, with D uncertain. Per the germline V gene, CDR1 is ENHRY and CDR2 is SYGVKD. This CDR3 is built from 12 residues. The V and J ends lost 4 bases and 5 bases respectively, with 6 bases between them. Here the CDR3 DNA reads TGTGCCATCAGTGGCCGGGATCAGCCCCAGCATTTT. Translating it yields CAISGRDQPQHF.

Only a few counts were recorded for this clonotype. The CDR3 region is CAWSPQVLFEKLFF. As DNA, the CDR3 is TGTGCCTGGAGTCCTCAGGTGTTGTTCGAAAAACTGTTTTTT. The V call is TRBV30, the J call TRBJ1-4; D is unresolved. This CDR3 comprises 14 residues. V was pared by 2 bases and J by 8 bases, with 15 bases between. Germline V lookup: CDR1 GTSNPN, CDR2 SVGIG (reference sequence). Full variable domain (missing parts from reference TRBV30 and TRBJ1-4): SQTIHQWPATLVQPVGSPLSLECTVEGTSNPNLYWYRQAAGRGLQLLFYSVGIGQISSEVPQNLSASRPQDRQFILSSKKLLLSDSGFYLCAWSPQVLFEKLFFGSGTQLSVL.

This clonotype was seen many times. CDR3 in DNA: TGTGCCAGCAGCCACGCTAGCGGGCTAGATACGCAGTATTTT. It is translated as CASSHASGLDTQYF. The chain joins TRBV3-1 to TRBJ2-3; 8 bases match TRBD2. The CDR3 has 14 amino acids. Germline CDR1 and CDR2: LGHDT and YNNKEL (reference sequence). Trimming removed 3 bases from V and 5 bases from J; junction bases left unmatched: 4.

The chain combines TRBV12-3 or TRBV12-4 with TRBJ2-7; D may match TRBD1 or TRBD2 (5 bases each). The CDR3 is made up of 12 amino acids. With 6 bases removed from V and 5 bases from J, the gap between germline ends came to 11 bases. The CDR3 region has the DNA TGTGCCAGCAGCAAGGGACGGGACGAGCAGTACTTC. Translated, it gives CASSKGRDEQYF.

Ten or more counts support this clonotype. The rearrangement uses TRBV11-2 and TRBJ1-4; D gene uncertain. Per germline, CDR1 SGHAT and CDR2 FQNNGV. The germline V and J ends were trimmed by 0 bases and 7 bases, with 9 bases remaining between them. The CDR3 runs 14 residues. CDR3 loop: CASSLDQMTEKLFF. CDR3 sequence (DNA): TGTGCCAGCAGCTTAGATCAGATGACTGAAAAACTGTTTTTT. The variable domain in full, completed from reference TRBV11-2 and TRBJ1-4, reads EAGVAQSPRYKIIEKRQSVAFWCNPISGHATLYWYQQILGQGPKLLIQFQNNGVVDDSQLPKDRFSAERLKGVDSTLKIQPAKLEDSAVYLCASSLDQMTEKLFFGSGTQLSVL.